The 2 T cell receptor beta chains below all came from one sample that was sequenced in a study of blood T cells in healthy people across ages. Through a sample-barcoded 5' primer and a J-beta primer mix, a second PCR was run for 7 to 11 cycles. TCRdb recomputed calls from the 5' RACE reads with MiXCR, one row per CDR3 protein. The sample contains hundreds of thousands of distinct CDR3 sequences, more than 25% of which appear only once. These data were also reused for a study on T cells of mothers and their children.

Sample: blood. The receptor source for this set is a boy between 5 and 17 years old in good health.

The chain has TRBV30 and TRBJ1-1; 7 bases fit TRBD1. Per the germline V gene, CDR1 is GTSNPN and CDR2 is SVGIG (reference sequence). The CDR3 is 13 amino acids. V was clipped by 0 bases and J by 3 bases; unmatched bases: 1. The CDR3 region has the DNA TGTGCCTGGAGTGTACAGGGGTACACTGAAGCTTTCTTT. This gives the protein CAWSVQGYTEAFF.

This clonotype occurred a few times. The rearrangement links TRBV7-9 to TRBJ2-5; 7 nucleotides line up with TRBD2. This CDR3 comprises 14 residues. Germline loops: CDR1 SEHNR, CDR2 FQNEAQ (reference sequence). Trimming at V came to 3 bases and at J to 4 bases, leaving 5 bases not matched to a gene. The CDR3 is CASSFRTSLETQYF. CDR3 sequence (DNA): TGTGCCAGCAGCTTCAGGACTAGTTTAGAGACCCAGTACTTC.